This TCR beta chain was recorded in a study of blood T cells in healthy people across ages. The study's findings and limits: Unsorted PBMC material precluded a definitive naive versus antigen-experienced comparison. Relative to aged donors, long-lived donors carried more naive CD4+ cells and displayed higher diversity. The donors' CMV status was not determined, possibly confounding changes in expanded clonotypes.

Primed by a sample-barcoded 5' primer and a J-beta primer mix, a second PCR proceeded for about 7 to 12 cycles. TCRdb called the 5' RACE reads again in MiXCR, with one record for every CDR3 protein. The sample has 1.8 million or so distinct CDR3 sequences; about 39% are singletons. With 3 bases removed from V and 6 bases from J, the gap between germline ends came to 12 bases. Germline CDR1 and CDR2: SQVTM and ANQGSEA. The CDR3 has 13 residues. No fewer than 5.5 micrograms of total RNA were isolated from every sample. This clonotype was found a few times. Its antigen is currently unknown. The sequencing sample was made of blood. The chain uses TRBV29-1 and TRBJ2-1; TRBD2 is a possible D gene (6 bases). The origin of this receptor is a human donor in good health. Here the CDR3 reads CSVDGVGGNEQFF. CDR3 DNA: TGCAGCGTTGATGGGGTGGGGGGCAATGAGCAGTTCTTC.